A selection of T cell receptor beta chains follows, all from one sample in a study of blood T cell repertoires in COVID-19. Some clones are missing from TCRdb's copy, which holds only in-frame ones; the method was immunoSEQ multiplex PCR. The sample has about 33,000 clones; approximately 85% are singletons. The sample taken for sequencing was peripheral blood. These receptors came from a human donor in a cohort sampled during active COVID-19. Each CDR3 is given with its conserved first and last residue. A D gene is named only where the DNA matches it firmly. The size field is filled for only some rows; it gives once, few, many or a size class.

clone size,D gene,V gene,J gene,CDR3 DNA,CDR3 protein
once,.,TRBV28,TRBJ2-7,TGTGCCAGCAAAAGGGACACCCACTACGAGCAGTACTTC,CASKRDTHYEQYF
.,TRBD1,TRBV3-1/TRBV3-2,TRBJ1-1,TGTGCCAGCAGCCTGGGGACAGGGAACACTGAAGCTTTCTTT,CASSLGTGNTEAFF
.,.,TRBV7-9,TRBJ2-5,TGTGCCAGCAGCTTAGTTTCGACACTCCAAGAGACCCAGTACTTC,CASSLVSTLQETQYF
.,TRBD2,TRBV14,TRBJ2-3,TGTGCCAGCAGCCAAGCGGCGTTGTTACTAGCGAGAACTAGCACAGATACGCAGTATTTT,CASSQAALLLARTSTDTQYF
.,.,TRBV13,TRBJ1-6,TGTGCCAGCAGCTTATATCGGGGATTGAACAATTCACCCCTCCACTTT,CASSLYRGLNNSPLHF
.,TRBD2,TRBV7-6,TRBJ2-3,TGTGCCAGCAGCTTATCCGGGGGGACTAGCACAGATACGCAGTATTTT,CASSLSGGTSTDTQYF
.,.,TRBV21-1,TRBJ2-3,TGTGCCAGCAGCAAAGCTTGGACTAGCGGGGCACCTAGCACAGATACGCAGTATTTT,CASSKAWTSGAPSTDTQYF
.,TRBD1,TRBV12-3/TRBV12-4,TRBJ2-7,TGTGCCTCCCGGCAACAGGGGGAGGACGAGCAGTACTTC,CASRQQGEDEQYF
.,.,TRBV2,TRBJ1-2,TGTGCCGAATCGACAGCGGGGGGCTATGGCTACACCTTC,CAESTAGGYGYTF
few,TRBD1,TRBV6-6,TRBJ2-7,TGTGCCAGCAGTCGACCTACAGGGGGCAGCGGCTACGAGCAGTACTTC,CASSRPTGGSGYEQYF
.,TRBD1,TRBV6-1,TRBJ1-1,TGTGCCAGCAGTGAGGACAGGGCTAGGACTGAAGCTTTCTTT,CASSEDRARTEAFF
.,.,TRBV19,TRBJ2-7,TGTGCCAGTAGTATTGGTCGAGGGACCTACGAGCAGTACTTC,CASSIGRGTYEQYF
.,TRBD2,TRBV5-5,TRBJ2-1,TGTGCCAGCAGCTTGGTGGGACTAGCGCGGGGGGGCAATGAGCAGTTCTTC,CASSLVGLARGGNEQFF
.,.,TRBV7-8,TRBJ2-3,TGTGCCAGCTGCCCCCCGGGGTTACCCCTAACAGATACGCAGTATTTT,CASCPPGLPLTDTQYF
.,TRBD2,TRBV5-6,TRBJ2-1,TGTGCCAGCAGTTATACCTCCGGGACTAGCGGTTCTTACAATGAGCAGTTCTTC,CASSYTSGTSGSYNEQFF
.,.,TRBV4-1,TRBJ1-1,TGCGCCAGCAGCCAAGCCAGGGCGAACACTGAAGCTTTCTTT,CASSQARANTEAFF
few,.,TRBV7-2,TRBJ1-5,TGTGCCAGCAGCTTAATAGTGGGGAGGGACAATCAGCCCCAGCATTTT,CASSLIVGRDNQPQHF
.,.,TRBV5-1,TRBJ2-7,TGCGCCAGCAGCACCTGGGGAGGACCCTACGAGCAGTACTTC,CASSTWGGPYEQYF
.,TRBD1,TRBV5-6,TRBJ1-5,TGTGCCAGCAGCCTCTACGGACAGGGTGGCAATCAGCCCCAGCATTTT,CASSLYGQGGNQPQHF
.,.,TRBV19,TRBJ2-1,TGTGCCAGTAGTATTCAACAGGCTCCCTACAATGAGCAGTTCTTC,CASSIQQAPYNEQFF
.,.,TRBV28,TRBJ2-5,TGTGCCAGCAGTCACCCTCGGGAAGGGCCGGGAGAGACCCAGTACTTC,CASSHPREGPGETQYF
once,TRBD1,TRBV18,TRBJ2-7,TGTGCCAGCTCACAAGGGACAGGGAGGTACGAGCAGTACTTC,CASSQGTGRYEQYF
.,TRBD2,TRBV5-1,TRBJ2-7,TGCGCCAGCAGCTTGGTGGCTAGCGGGGGGACGATCTACGAGCAGTACTTC,CASSLVASGGTIYEQYF
.,TRBD1,TRBV7-8,TRBJ1-5,TGTGCCAGCAGCCCCTGGACAGGGAATCAGCCCCAGCATTTT,CASSPWTGNQPQHF
.,TRBD1,TRBV9,TRBJ1-1,TGTGCCAGCAGCCCGACAGGGGGTGAAGCTTTCTTT,CASSPTGGEAFF
.,TRBD2,TRBV5-1,TRBJ2-5,TGCGCCAGCAGCTTCTCCTTAGCGGGAGGTGAGACCCAGTACTTC,CASSFSLAGGETQYF
.,TRBD2,TRBV19,TRBJ2-1,TGTGCCAGTAGTATTCTAGCGGGAGGGCCGGACAATGAGCAGTTCTTC,CASSILAGGPDNEQFF
.,TRBD1,TRBV2,TRBJ1-5,TGTGCCAGCAGGGAGGGGGACAGGAGCAATCAGCCCCAGCATTTT,CASREGDRSNQPQHF
.,TRBD1,TRBV19,TRBJ2-5,TGTGCCAGTAGTATAAGAAAACCCCTACAGGGGGCACCCATGGAGACCCAGTACTTC,CASSIRKPLQGAPMETQYF
.,TRBD1,TRBV5-4,TRBJ1-1,TGTGCCAGCAGCTACATGACAGGGGAAACTGAAGCTTTCTTT,CASSYMTGETEAFF
.,TRBD1,TRBV19,TRBJ1-2,TGTGCCAGTAGCACCCGCTTGGGACAGGGAGTTAATGGCTACACCTTC,CASSTRLGQGVNGYTF
.,TRBD2,TRBV28,TRBJ2-3,TGTGCCAGCAGCCTCCTGGGAGTCGGGGGAGGGGCAGATACGCAGTATTTT,CASSLLGVGGGADTQYF
.,TRBD1,TRBV5-1,TRBJ2-1,TGCGCCAGCAGCTATAGGACAGGGTTTAACAATGAGCAGTTCTTC,CASSYRTGFNNEQFF
.,.,TRBV3-1/TRBV3-2,TRBJ2-3,TGTGCCAGCAGTCAAGCCCCTGTTTTCACAGATACGCAGTATTTT,CASSQAPVFTDTQYF
.,.,TRBV28,TRBJ1-3,TGTGCCAGCAGGCTTACAGGTACCGGAAACACCATATATTTT,CASRLTGTGNTIYF
.,TRBD1,TRBV18,TRBJ2-7,TGTGCCAGCTCACCACCATCACAGGGGGGTTATGAGCAGTACTTC,CASSPPSQGGYEQYF
.,TRBD1,TRBV20-1,TRBJ2-6,TGCAGTGCTAGTCAGGGGGCGAACTCTGGGGCCAACGTCCTGACTTTC,CSASQGANSGANVLTF
.,.,TRBV9,TRBJ2-3,TGTGCCAGCAGCGTGGAGGCCGGGCCGTCTACCCGAGATACGCAGTATTTT,CASSVEAGPSTRDTQYF
.,.,TRBV20-1,TRBJ1-5,TGCAGTGCTAGTGGCGAGGGGGATCAGCCCCAGCATTTT,CSASGEGDQPQHF
.,TRBD1,TRBV19,TRBJ2-2,TGTGCCAGTAGTGTGACAGGGGTCGTCACCGGGGAGCTGTTTTTT,CASSVTGVVTGELFF
few,TRBD2,TRBV2,TRBJ2-7,TGTGCCAGCAGTAAATTAGCGGGAGACGCCTACGAGCAGTACTTC,CASSKLAGDAYEQYF
.,TRBD2,TRBV24-1,TRBJ2-2,TGTGCCACCAGTGACTATAGCGGGAGGGGGAACACCGGGGAGCTGTTTTTT,CATSDYSGRGNTGELFF
.,.,TRBV9,TRBJ2-7,TGTGCCAGTCCTTCCGAGAGCGCCCCTCGGGAGCAGTACTTC,CASPSESAPREQYF
few,.,TRBV5-1,TRBJ1-2,TGCGCCAGCAGTCGCGGGTCCTCAGTGTATGGCTACACCTTC,CASSRGSSVYGYTF
.,TRBD2,TRBV19,TRBJ2-3,TGTGCCAGTAGGCCCGGGGCGGGGGGGACAGATACGCAGTATTTT,CASRPGAGGTDTQYF
.,TRBD2,TRBV13,TRBJ2-7,TGTGCCAGCAGCTTTCCGACTAGCGGGGCCCACGAGCAGTACTTC,CASSFPTSGAHEQYF
.,TRBD2,TRBV9,TRBJ2-3,TGTGCCAGCAGCGCCACGGGGGAGGGTTCCCTAGATACGCAGTATTTT,CASSATGEGSLDTQYF
.,.,TRBV7-7,TRBJ2-2,TGTGCTAGCAGCGTATATGCCGCCCAAGCTCCGAACACCGGGGAGCTGTTTTTT,CASSVYAAQAPNTGELFF